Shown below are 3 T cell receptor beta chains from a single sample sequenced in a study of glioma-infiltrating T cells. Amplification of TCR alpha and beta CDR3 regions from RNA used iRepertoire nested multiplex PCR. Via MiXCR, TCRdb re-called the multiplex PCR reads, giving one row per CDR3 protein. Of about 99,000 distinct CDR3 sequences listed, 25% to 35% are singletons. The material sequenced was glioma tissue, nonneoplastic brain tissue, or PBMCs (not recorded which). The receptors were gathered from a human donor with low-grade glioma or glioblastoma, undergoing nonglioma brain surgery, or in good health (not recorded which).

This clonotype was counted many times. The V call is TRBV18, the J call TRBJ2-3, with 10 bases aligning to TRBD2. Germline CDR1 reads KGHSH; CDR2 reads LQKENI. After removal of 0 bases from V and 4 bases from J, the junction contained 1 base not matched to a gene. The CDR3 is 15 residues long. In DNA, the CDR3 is TGTGCCAGCTCACCACCCCTAGCGGGGGCAGATACGCAGTATTTT. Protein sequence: CASSPPLAGADTQYF.

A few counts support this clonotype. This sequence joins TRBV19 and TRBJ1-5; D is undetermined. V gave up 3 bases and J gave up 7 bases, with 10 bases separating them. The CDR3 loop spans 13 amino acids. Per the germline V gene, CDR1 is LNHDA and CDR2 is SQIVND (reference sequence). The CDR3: CASSIPAEQPQHF. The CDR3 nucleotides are TGTGCCAGTAGTATCCCCGCCGAACAGCCCCAGCATTTT.

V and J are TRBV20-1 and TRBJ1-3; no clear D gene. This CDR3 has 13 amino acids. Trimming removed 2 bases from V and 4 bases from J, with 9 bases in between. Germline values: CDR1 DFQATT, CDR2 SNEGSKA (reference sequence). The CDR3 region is CSARTATGNTIYF. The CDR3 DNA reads TGCAGTGCTAGAACGGCCACGGGAAACACCATATATTTT.